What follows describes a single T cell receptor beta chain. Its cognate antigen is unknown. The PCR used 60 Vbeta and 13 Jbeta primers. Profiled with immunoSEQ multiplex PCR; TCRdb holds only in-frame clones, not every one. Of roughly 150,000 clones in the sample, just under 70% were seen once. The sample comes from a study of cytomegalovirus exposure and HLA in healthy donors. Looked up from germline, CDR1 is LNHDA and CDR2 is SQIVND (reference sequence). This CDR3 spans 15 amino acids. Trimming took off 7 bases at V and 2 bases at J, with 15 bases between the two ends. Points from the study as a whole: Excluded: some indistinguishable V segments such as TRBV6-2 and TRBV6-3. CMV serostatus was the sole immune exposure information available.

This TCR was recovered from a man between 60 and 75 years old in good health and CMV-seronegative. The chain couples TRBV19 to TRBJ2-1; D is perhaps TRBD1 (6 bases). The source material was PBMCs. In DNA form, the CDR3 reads TGTGCCAGTACCCTAACAGGGACCCCCTACAATGAGCAGTTCTTC. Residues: CASTLTGTPYNEQFF.